Below are 10 T cell receptor beta chains sequenced from a single sample in a study of T cell responses to AZD1222 COVID-19 vaccine. Repertoires were generated with immunoSEQ multiplex PCR, while TCRdb's copy carries only in-frame clones and drops some. The table includes about 47,000 clones, just under 80% detected once. The specimen comprised peripheral blood, sampled 28 days after the second dose of the MenACWY control vaccine. The receptors stem from an adult who received the MenACWY meningococcal vaccine as a control.

This rearrangement joins TRBV30 to TRBJ1-1; tentatively, D is TRBD1 (6 bases). Germline V gives CDR1 GTSNPN, CDR2 SVGIG (reference sequence). Trimming shortened V by 4 bases and J by 3 bases, and 18 bases separated the two germline ends. The CDR3 sequence is 15 residues long. The CDR3 sequence is CAWTTGTGLYTEAFF. The CDR3 nucleotides are TGTGCCTGGACAACAGGGACCGGACTTTACACTGAAGCTTTCTTT. Variable domain in full (rest from reference TRBV30 and TRBJ1-1): SQTIHQWPATLVQPVGSPLSLECTVEGTSNPNLYWYRQAAGRGLQLLFYSVGIGQISSEVPQNLSASRPQDRQFILSSKKLLLSDSGFYLCAWTTGTGLYTEAFFGQGTRLTVV.

This clone was found a few times. The chain joins TRBV30 to TRBJ2-7; no clear D. Germline lookup yields CDR1 GTSNPN and CDR2 SVGIG (reference sequence). The CDR3 contains 13 residues. V was pared by 0 bases and J by 1 base, with 7 bases between. In DNA form, the CDR3 reads TGTGCCTGGAGTGTACAGTCATCCTACGAGCAGTACTTC. This translates into CAWSVQSSYEQYF.

J is TRBJ2-1 and V is TRBV7-2, with D perhaps TRBD1 (7 bases). The CDR3 has 15 amino acids. Looked up from germline, CDR1 is SGHTA and CDR2 is FQGNSA. Trimming removed 7 bases at V and 9 bases at J, with 22 bases between. The CDR3 sequence: CASTLGTSGGFEQFF. CDR3 DNA: TGTGCCAGCACCCTCGGGACTTCAGGGGGGTTTGAGCAGTTCTTC.

The chain employs TRBV30 and TRBJ1-6; D is uncertain. The germline CDR1 and CDR2 sequences are GTSNPN and SVGIG (reference sequence). V was clipped by 0 bases and J by 10 bases, with 4 bases between them. This CDR3 contains 11 residues. CDR3 nucleotides: TGTGCCTGGAGTGTACTCTCACCCCTCCACTTT. Translation: CAWSVLSPLHF.

The V and J genes are TRBV27 and TRBJ1-6, with D maybe TRBD1 (5 bases). Germline V gene sequence: CDR1 MNHEY, CDR2 SMNVEV (reference sequence). The ends were cut back, 4 bases at V and 7 bases at J, with 14 bases in the middle. The CDR3 runs 15 residues. The CDR3 sequence is CASSYSDRLNSPLHF. CDR3 nucleotides: TGTGCCAGCAGTTATTCCGACAGATTAAATTCACCCCTCCACTTT.

The V gene is TRBV5-1, the J gene TRBJ1-5; maybe TRBD1 (5 bases). Germline V gives CDR1 SGHRS, CDR2 YFSETQ. The V end lost 4 bases, the J end lost 4 bases, and 15 bases lay between the germline ends. There are 15 residues in the CDR3. CDR3 residues: CASSPGTHQNQPQHF. The CDR3, as DNA: TGCGCCAGCAGCCCGGGGACCCATCAGAATCAGCCCCAGCATTTT. Variable domain in full (rest from reference TRBV5-1 and TRBJ1-5): KAGVTQTPRYLIKTRGQQVTLSCSPISGHRSVSWYQQTPGQGLQFLFEYFSETQRNKGNFPGRFSGRQFSNSRSEMNVSTLELGDSALYLCASSPGTHQNQPQHFGDGTRLSIL.

V and J are TRBV28 and TRBJ2-7; unclear D gene. The V gene's germline CDR1 is MDHEN and CDR2 SYDVKM. The CDR3 has 13 amino acids. V gave up 5 bases and J gave up 0 bases, with 8 bases separating them. CDR3 DNA sequence: TGTGCCAGCAGTCCCCGCCTCTCCTACGAGCAGTACTTC. This translates into CASSPRLSYEQYF.

The V gene is TRBV6-1, the J gene TRBJ1-4; unclear D gene. Germline CDR1 reads MNHNS; CDR2 reads SASEGT. V lost 1 base, J lost 7 bases, and 10 bases lay in between. The CDR3 is 14 residues long. The CDR3 sequence: CASSEGTGSEKLFF. The CDR3 DNA follows: TGTGCCAGCAGTGAAGGGACCGGAAGTGAAAAACTGTTTTTT.

The chain links TRBV12-3 or TRBV12-4 to TRBJ2-1; 7 positions agree with TRBD2. This CDR3 is 11 amino acids long. V shed 5 bases, J shed 16 bases, and the junction held 8 bases outside the gene matches. CDR3 sequence: CASSIREGNFF. CDR3 DNA sequence: TGTGCCAGCAGTATAAGGGAGGGGAACTTCTTC.

In nucleotides, the CDR3 is TGTGCCAGCAGGCTGACATTCGCGCCCAAAAACATTCAGTACTTC. This sequence encodes CASRLTFAPKNIQYF. The V gene is TRBV6-5, the J gene TRBJ2-4; D not certain. Trimming left V 6 bases short and J 2 bases short, with 14 bases between. CDR1 is MNHEY and CDR2 is SVGAGI in the germline V gene. The length of the CDR3 is 15 residues.